The 32 T cell receptor beta chains below come from one sample, sequenced in a study of blood T cells in healthy people across ages. Combining a sample-barcoded 5' primer with a J-beta primer mix, a second PCR ran for roughly 6 to 11 cycles. TCRdb itself ran the 5' RACE reads through MiXCR, one entry per CDR3 protein. The table records some 1.5 million distinct CDR3 sequences, 25% to 30% of them present only once. The sample taken for sequencing was blood. The source of these receptors is a woman in her twenties or thirties in good health.

This clonotype was counted between two and nine times. The V and J genes are TRBV6-5 and TRBJ1-1; the D gene is possibly TRBD1 (6 bases). CDR3 length: 15 residues. Trimming pared 7 bases from V and 5 bases from J, leaving 20 bases between. In germline, CDR1 is MNHEY, CDR2 SVGAGI. CDR3 sequence: CASNPLRGIWTEAFF. Here the CDR3 DNA reads TGTGCCAGCAATCCCCTCAGGGGCATATGGACTGAAGCTTTCTTT.

About this clonotype itself: Its ends do not fully match the called genes, so a read error is possible. The J gene is TRBJ2-3, the V gene TRBV6-4; weak D call: TRBD1 (7 bases). This CDR3 has 15 amino acids. The germline CDR1 and CDR2 sequences are MRHNA and SNTAGT. For the CDR3, the DNA is TGTGCCAGCAGTGACTCGAGGGCGGGGACAGAAACGCGGTATTTT. It is translated as CASSDSRAGTETRYF.

This clonotype has only a few counts. V is TRBV4-1 and J is TRBJ2-5; 11 nucleotides line up with TRBD2. The junction had 7 bases not matched to a gene; V was cut back by 4 bases and J by 0 bases. The CDR3 has 17 amino acids. CDR1 and CDR2 from the germline V gene are MGHRA and YSYEKL. The DNA of the CDR3 is TGCGCCAGCAGCCTAAGGGCTAGCGGGGGGAACCAAGAGACCCAGTACTTC. Its protein is CASSLRASGGNQETQYF.

The V and J genes are TRBV7-2 and TRBJ1-6, with unresolved D. CDR3 length: 16 residues. V gave up 1 base and J gave up 8 bases, with 15 bases separating them. From germline, CDR1 is SGHTA and CDR2 FQGNSA. This chain's CDR3 is CASSLGTEIRYSPLHF. In DNA, the CDR3 is TGTGCCAGCAGCTTAGGGACCGAGATACGTTATTCACCCCTCCACTTT.

A few counts support this clonotype. The rearrangement uses TRBV5-6 and TRBJ2-2; D is uncertain. The CDR3 sequence is 16 residues long. V was clipped by 4 bases and J by 6 bases, with 19 bases between them. Germline CDR1 SGHDT, CDR2 YYEEEE. CDR3 sequence (DNA): TGTGCCAGCAGCCCAAAAGGACGACATCCCCCCGGGGAGCTGTTTTTT. Translating gives CASSPKGRHPPGELFF.

This chain joins TRBV20-1 and TRBJ1-6, with 7 bases matching TRBD1. The germline CDR1 and CDR2 sequences are DFQATT and SNEGSKA (reference sequence). CDR3 length: 12 amino acids. After removal of 4 bases from V and 8 bases from J, the junction contained 2 bases not matched to a gene. The CDR3 sequence is CSATTGDSPLHF. The CDR3 nucleotides read TGCAGTGCTACTACAGGGGATTCACCCCTCCACTTT.

This clonotype was observed once. The chain joins TRBV29-1 to TRBJ2-3; 8 bases are a match to TRBD2. J gave up 6 bases and V 4 bases, and 6 bases lay outside the gene matches. The CDR3 spans 13 residues. Germline CDR1 reads SQVTM; CDR2 reads ANQGSEA. Here the CDR3 DNA reads TGCAGCGTTGTAAGTAGCGGGGCGGATACGCAGTATTTT. Its translation: CSVVSSGADTQYF.

With regard to this clonotype: A much larger clone lies one base from this, so it may be a read error. The chain carries TRBV20-1 and TRBJ2-4, with 11 bases aligning to TRBD1. The J call is in doubt because the DNA end fits TRBJ2-5 better. Germline CDR1 DFQATT, CDR2 SNEGSKA (reference sequence). The CDR3 length is 14 residues. The CDR3 region is CSARGDRGQETQYF. CDR3 sequence (DNA): TGCAGTGCTAGGGGGGACAGGGGGCAAGAGACCCAGTACTTC.

This chain links TRBV2 with TRBJ2-7; a possible D gene is TRBD1 (6 bases). Trimming removed 7 bases from V and 2 bases from J, with 6 bases in between. This CDR3 comprises 11 residues. In germline, CDR1 is SNHLY, CDR2 FYNNEI. CDR3 protein: CASNRAYEQYF. Written as DNA, the CDR3 is TGTGCCAGCAACAGGGCCTACGAGCAGTACTTC. Drawing the rest from reference TRBV2 and TRBJ2-7, the complete variable domain is EPEVTQTPSHQVTQMGQEVILRCVPISNHLYFYWYRQILGQKVEFLVSFYNNEISEKSEIFDDQFSVERPDGSNFTLKIRSTKLEDSAMYFCASNRAYEQYFGPGTRLTVT.

The rearrangement joins TRBV7-2 to TRBJ2-4, with TRBD2 matching over 10 bases. The CDR3 consists of 15 residues. The germline gives CDR1 SGHTA, CDR2 FQGNSA. Germline trimming cut 5 bases from V and 8 bases from J; bases unmatched to any gene: 9. The CDR3, as DNA: TGTGCCAGCAGCCCCGGGGCTAGCGGGAGTTACATTCAGTACTTC. It codes for CASSPGASGSYIQYF. Full variable domain (rest looked up from reference TRBV7-2 and TRBJ2-4): GAGVSQSPSNKVTEKGKDVELRCDPISGHTALYWYRQSLGQGLEFLIYFQGNSAPDKSGLPSDRFSAERTGGSVSTLTIQRTQQEDSAVYLCASSPGASGSYIQYFGAGTRLSVL.

The chain employs TRBV2 and TRBJ2-1; 7 positions match TRBD1. The CDR3 sequence is 15 residues long. The junction had 5 bases not matched to a gene; V was cut back by 2 bases and J by 4 bases. From germline, CDR1 is SNHLY and CDR2 FYNNEI. The DNA for the CDR3 is TGTGCCAGCAGTGAACAAACAGGGGCGTACAATGAGCAGTTCTTC. As protein: CASSEQTGAYNEQFF.

The rearrangement links TRBV9 to TRBJ1-1, with 10 bases lining up with TRBD1. V dropped 3 bases and J dropped 11; count of bases not matched to a gene: 7. The CDR3 consists of 13 residues. Germline CDR1 SGDLS, CDR2 YYNGEE. DNA of the CDR3: TGTGCCAGCAGCGAGGAGACAGGGGGCTGGGCTTTCTTT. Its protein is CASSEETGGWAFF.

This clonotype was seen a handful of times. This chain connects TRBV7-9 to TRBJ1-2, with D possibly matching TRBD1 (6 bases). Germline V lookup: CDR1 SEHNR, CDR2 FQNEAQ (reference sequence). Between the trimmed V and J ends, which lost 4 bases and 6 bases, there was a span of 12 bases. The CDR3 covers 13 residues. CDR3: CASSSTGPHGYTF. In DNA, the CDR3 is TGTGCCAGCAGCTCCACAGGGCCCCATGGCTACACCTTC.

This clonotype turned up a few times. The rearrangement joins TRBV6-5 to TRBJ1-6; 7 nucleotides align to TRBD1. J lost 8 bases, V lost 7 bases, and 8 bases had no gene match. Per the germline V gene, CDR1 is MNHEY and CDR2 is SVGAGI. The CDR3 is made up of 14 amino acids. The CDR3: CASKLTGVDSPLHF. Written as DNA, the CDR3 is TGTGCCAGCAAACTTACAGGGGTAGATTCACCCCTCCACTTT.

This clonotype was counted many times. The chain is built from TRBV28 and TRBJ1-4; D gene ambiguous. Germline loops: CDR1 MDHEN, CDR2 SYDVKM. The CDR3 sequence is 11 residues long. Trimming pared 5 bases from V and 6 bases from J, leaving 4 bases between. CDR3 DNA: TGTGCCAGCAGTAAGGATGAAAAACTGTTTTTT. Translated: CASSKDEKLFF. The whole variable domain, filled in from reference TRBV28 and TRBJ1-4, reads DVKVTQSSRYLVKRTGEKVFLECVQDMDHENMFWYRQDPGLGLRLIYFSYDVKMKEKGDIPEGYSVSREKKERFSLILESASTNQTSMYLCASSKDEKLFFGSGTQLSVL.

With respect to this clonotype: Given a much more abundant clone one base away, this may be a read error. J is TRBJ2-7 and V is TRBV4-3; 8 positions match TRBD2. J lost 7 bases, V lost 3 bases, and 14 bases had no gene match. The length of the CDR3 is 16 residues. Germline CDR1 is LGHNA and CDR2 is YSLEER. CDR3 sequence: CASSQGAGGWAGEQYF. In nucleotides, the CDR3 is TGCGCCAGCAGCCAGGGCGCGGGAGGCTGGGCGGGGGAGCAGTACTTC.

This CDR3 reads CASSPDRNNYNYGYTF. CDR3 DNA: TGTGCCAGCAGTCCGGACAGGAATAACTATAACTATGGCTACACCTTC. This chain uses TRBV4-2 with TRBJ1-2, with TRBD1 matching over 7 bases. V shed 6 bases and J 1 base; nucleotides not matched to a gene: 11. From germline, CDR1 is LGHNA and CDR2 YNFKEQ. The CDR3 is 16 amino acids.

This clonotype was seen only a few times. This sequence joins TRBV28 and TRBJ2-3; 8 bases map to TRBD2. V shed 7 bases and J 9 bases; nucleotides not matched to a gene: 12. CDR1 and CDR2 (germline): MDHEN, SYDVKM. This CDR3 is 14 amino acids long. In DNA, the CDR3 is TGTGCCAGCAACTCGGGGGGGGCGGTGGAGACGCAGTATTTT. Translating it yields CASNSGGAVETQYF.

This clonotype was picked up a small number of times. The chain uses TRBV19 and TRBJ1-2; TRBD1 matches at 9 bases. Looked up from germline, CDR1 is LNHDA and CDR2 is SQIVND (reference sequence). This CDR3 is built from 15 residues. Losses at the gene ends were 6 bases for V and 3 bases for J; bases not matched to a gene: 8. CDR3: CASRPPYRGHYGYTF. The DNA for the CDR3 is TGTGCCAGTAGACCTCCGTACAGGGGGCACTATGGCTACACCTTC.

Here the CDR3 reads CASSPTRLFKTQHF. In DNA, the CDR3 is TGTGCCAGCAGCCCTACCAGACTTTTTAAGACCCAGCATTTT. The rearrangement joins TRBV7-9 to TRBJ1-5; D remains unclear. Germline CDR1 reads SEHNR; CDR2 reads FQNEAQ (reference sequence). The CDR3 is 14 amino acids. The ends were cut back, 5 bases at V and 11 bases at J, with 19 bases in the middle.

This clonotype has ten or more counts. This chain links TRBV10-3 with TRBJ2-7; the D call may be TRBD1 or TRBD2 (5 bases each). Germline CDR1 is ENHRY and CDR2 is SYGVKD. V gave up 7 bases and J gave up 6 bases, with 16 bases separating them. The CDR3 contains 13 residues. The CDR3 reads CAIKGTGVGEQYF. The CDR3 region has the DNA TGTGCCATCAAAGGGACCGGGGTAGGCGAGCAGTACTTC.

This clonotype has more than one count but fewer than ten. The chain combines TRBV21-1 with TRBJ1-5; the table calls TRBD1, which could not be checked here. TRBV21-1 is a documented pseudogene. The CDR3 is made up of 13 amino acids. CDR3 in DNA: TGTGCCAGCAGCATGGGACACGATCAGCCCCAGCATTTT. Translation: CASSMGHDQPQHF.

On this clonotype itself: A read error may be the cause here, since a much bigger clone is one base away. The CDR3 is CASSLNREIPFYEQYF. The CDR3 DNA reads as TGCGCCAGCAGCTTAAACAGGGAGATTCCTTTCTACGAGCAGTACTTC. The chain has TRBV5-1 and TRBJ2-7; a possible D gene is TRBD1 (6 bases). Deletions cut 2 bases from V and 3 bases from J, with 18 bases between. The CDR3 has 16 amino acids. Looked up from germline, CDR1 is SGHRS and CDR2 is YFSETQ.

This chain links TRBV20-1 with TRBJ2-1; TRBD1 agrees at 7 bases. V lost 4 bases, J lost 4 bases, and 7 bases stayed unmatched. Germline CDR1 is DFQATT and CDR2 is SNEGSKA (reference sequence). The length of the CDR3 is 14 residues. Written as DNA, the CDR3 is TGCAGTGCTACGTGGACAGGAAAATACAATGAGCAGTTCTTC. This encodes CSATWTGKYNEQFF.

The chain employs TRBV6-6 and TRBJ1-2; D uncertain. The CDR3 has 12 residues. V was trimmed by 6 bases and J by 5 bases, leaving 10 bases between them. Germline CDR1 is MNHNY and CDR2 is SVGAGI (reference sequence). CDR3 in amino acids: CASRSGEYGYTF. The CDR3 coding sequence is TGTGCCAGCAGATCTGGGGAGTATGGCTACACCTTC.

Ten or more counts support this clonotype. This chain connects TRBV24-1 to TRBJ1-5; D unresolved. V was shortened by 12 bases and J by 2 bases, with 13 bases between the two germline ends. The germline CDR1 and CDR2 sequences are KGHDR and SFDVKD. This CDR3 is 13 amino acids long. CDR3 DNA: TGTGCCGTTCTTAGGTCGCGCAATCAGCCCCAGCATTTT. Its translation: CAVLRSRNQPQHF.

The rearrangement uses TRBV27 and TRBJ1-4; D is unclear. Germline V gives CDR1 MNHEY, CDR2 SMNVEV (reference sequence). CDR3 length: 17 amino acids. The V and J ends lost 5 bases and 0 bases respectively, with 16 bases between them. The CDR3 is CASSPKPDSATNEKLFF. The CDR3 region has the DNA TGTGCCAGCAGTCCTAAGCCAGACTCAGCAACTAATGAAAAACTGTTTTTT.

Of note for this clonotype: A much more abundant neighbour one base away suggests this may be a read error. The rearrangement links TRBV9 to TRBJ1-2; 7 nucleotides align to TRBD1. The CDR3 covers 14 residues. CDR1 and CDR2 (germline): SGDLS, YYNGEE. The CDR3, as DNA: TGTGCCAGCAGCGTCCTGGACAGGTCCTATAGCTACACCTTC. Translating gives CASSVLDRSYSYTF.

This clonotype was detected many times. In nucleotides, the CDR3 is TGCAGCGTTGAGATGGCGGGAGGGAACTACGAGCAGTACTTC. Translation: CSVEMAGGNYEQYF. The chain has TRBV29-1 and TRBJ2-7; TRBD2 agrees at 9 bases. V trimming: 3 bases; J trimming: 3 bases; junction bases outside the gene matches: 6. CDR1 is SQVTM and CDR2 is ANQGSEA in the germline V gene. The CDR3 covers 14 residues.

This clonotype was observed a handful of times. One junction end disagrees with the germline gene, perhaps due to a read error. The CDR3 sequence: CSIEGVVSSGEETQYF. The DNA for the CDR3 is TGCAGCATTGAAGGAGTGGTATCTAGCGGGGAAGAGACCCAGTACTTC. V usage is TRBV29-1 and J usage is TRBJ2-5; 9 bases map to TRBD2. The CDR3 runs to 16 residues. The V gene's germline CDR1 is SQVTM and CDR2 ANQGSEA.

About this clonotype itself: A far larger clone is a single base away, which makes a read error likely. The chain is built from TRBV12-3 or TRBV12-4 and TRBJ2-3, with 8 nucleotides matching TRBD2. There are 14 residues in the CDR3. The CDR3 sequence is CVSSLGLATDTQYF. CDR3 nucleotide sequence: TGTGTCAGCAGCCTTGGACTAGCAACAGATACGCAGTATTTT.

In its sample, this clonotype was seen a few times. This rearrangement joins TRBV28 to TRBJ2-1; possible D gene TRBD2, 7 bases. Germline CDR1 MDHEN, CDR2 SYDVKM. CDR3 length: 15 residues. Trimming shortened V by 1 base and J by 6 bases, and 13 bases separated the two germline ends. The CDR3 DNA follows: TGTGCCAGCAGTTTATCGAGGGGGGGCTTCAATGAGCAGTTCTTC. It encodes CASSLSRGGFNEQFF.